These 8 T cell receptor beta chains share one sample of origin, sequenced in a study of shared clonotypes between healthy human individuals. Profiled with immunoSEQ multiplex PCR; TCRdb holds only in-frame clones, not every one. The sample includes roughly 1,100,000 clones, about 75% of them seen just once. The sample taken for sequencing was memory CD4+ T cells sorted from blood. Subset reported: CD45RA-negative fraction. The receptors shown here come from a young man in good health.

The rearrangement uses TRBV6-1 and TRBJ1-4; 7 nucleotides match TRBD1. The CDR3 contains 13 residues. Trimming at V came to 8 bases and at J to 8 bases, leaving 8 bases not matched to a gene. Germline CDR1 is MNHNS and CDR2 is SASEGT. CDR3 in DNA: TGTGCCAGCCTCAGGGGGGGTTGGGAAAAACTGTTTTTT. This codes for CASLRGGWEKLFF.

The V call is TRBV4-1, the J call TRBJ2-7; a weak D match, TRBD1 (5 bases). The CDR3 has 15 residues. V was clipped by 5 bases and J by 2 bases, with 16 bases between them. The V gene's germline CDR1 is MGHRA and CDR2 YSYEKL. This CDR3 is CASSLNPTDTYEQYF. In DNA, the CDR3 is TGCGCCAGCAGCTTGAATCCGACAGATACCTACGAGCAGTACTTC.

J is TRBJ1-5 and V is TRBV10-3, with TRBD1 as a possible D gene (5 bases). With 6 bases removed from V and 5 bases from J, the gap between germline ends came to 11 bases. Germline CDR1 ENHRY, CDR2 SYGVKD. The CDR3 has 13 amino acids. The CDR3 sequence is CAISEGRDQPQHF. DNA for the CDR3: TGTGCCATCAGCGAGGGGAGGGATCAGCCCCAGCATTTT.

The gene calls are TRBV18 and TRBJ2-3; TRBD2 aligns across 8 bases. Trimming took 3 bases from V and 5 from J; bases not matched to a gene: 10. The CDR3 runs to 16 residues. Looked up from germline, CDR1 is KGHSH and CDR2 is LQKENI. This CDR3 reads CASSPAVAGGRDTQYF. The DNA for the CDR3 is TGTGCCAGCTCACCCGCGGTGGCGGGGGGACGAGATACGCAGTATTTT.

This chain connects TRBV11-2 to TRBJ1-5; TRBD1 matches at 9 bases. Germline lookup yields CDR1 SGHAT and CDR2 FQNNGV. There are 14 residues in the CDR3. Trimming removed 1 base from V and 6 bases from J; junction bases left unmatched: 1. CDR3 sequence reads: CASSLATGGQPQHF. The DNA for the CDR3 is TGTGCCAGCAGCTTAGCGACAGGGGGTCAGCCCCAGCATTTT.

The chain is built from TRBV19 and TRBJ1-3; 8 bases agree with TRBD1. Germline V gives CDR1 LNHDA, CDR2 SQIVND (reference sequence). The CDR3 sequence is 15 residues long. V was pared by 5 bases and J by 7 bases, with 10 bases of the junction left unmatched. This CDR3 reads CASSPGTGQGNTIYF. The CDR3 nucleotides are TGTGCCAGTAGTCCCGGGACAGGCCAGGGGAACACCATATATTTT. Full variable domain (rest looked up from reference TRBV19 and TRBJ1-3): DGGITQSPKYLFRKEGQNVTLSCEQNLNHDAMYWYRQDPGQGLRLIYYSQIVNDFQKGDIAEGYSVSREKKESFPLTVTSAQKNPTAFYLCASSPGTGQGNTIYFGEGSWLTVV.

The chain carries TRBV6-1 and TRBJ1-1; TRBD1 is a possible D gene (6 bases). Germline values: CDR1 MNHNS, CDR2 SASEGT. Trimming stripped 6 bases from V and 4 bases from J, with 15 bases between. The CDR3 extends over 14 amino acids. CDR3 in DNA: TGTGCCAGCAGAACGACAGGAACTGGCACTGAAGCTTTCTTT. It encodes CASRTTGTGTEAFF.

This sequence joins TRBV29-1 and TRBJ2-5, with 7 bases lining up with TRBD1. V lost 8 bases, J lost 7 bases, and 4 bases stayed unmatched. This CDR3 region has 10 residues. Germline V lookup: CDR1 SQVTM, CDR2 ANQGSEA. Written as DNA, the CDR3 is TGCAGCTTCTACAGGGGGACCCAGTACTTC. Translated: CSFYRGTQYF.